A selection of T cell receptor beta chains follows, all from one sample in a study of T cell repertoires in cytomegalovirus infection. MiXCR, run by TCRdb on the reads, gives a single entry per CDR3 protein. The sample yields some 240,000 distinct CDR3 sequences, approximately 15% seen once. Sequencing used CD8+ T cells from PBMCs. Receptors were obtained from a human donor in good health (CMV status not recorded). Some clones in this sample may be carry-over from other donors' samples. CDR3s include the opening cysteine and the closing phenylalanine or tryptophan. D genes are given only for firm matches. Rows may omit the clone size; those that give it use once, few, many or a size class.

V: TRBV7-2
size: many
J: TRBJ1-2
D: TRBD1
CDR3: CASSPSRGLGQGALSSYTF
DNA: TGTGCCAGCAGCCCTAGCCGGGGGTTGGGACAGGGGGCGCTAAGTAGCTACACCTTC

V: TRBV5-5
size: NA
J: TRBJ2-6
D: NA
CDR3: CASSLTWRVQAQIAAISGANVLTF
DNA: TGTGCCAGCAGCTTGACTTGGCGGGTACAGGCCCAAATCGCCGCTATCTCTGGGGCCAACGTCCTGACTTTC

V: TRBV6-5
size: many
J: TRBJ2-2
D: TRBD1
CDR3: CASSWDSGTGELFF
DNA: TGTGCCAGCAGTTGGGACAGTGGCACCGGGGAGCTGTTTTTT

V: TRBV27
size: many
J: TRBJ2-4
D: TRBD1
CDR3: CASSTQGTEAKNIQYF
DNA: TGTGCCAGCAGTACTCAGGGGACAGAAGCCAAAAACATTCAGTACTTC

V: TRBV11-2
size: many
J: TRBJ2-7
D: TRBD1
CDR3: CASSWTGDSYEQYF
DNA: TGTGCCAGCAGCTGGACAGGGGACTCCTACGAGCAGTACTTC

V: TRBV12-3/TRBV12-4
size: many
J: TRBJ2-5
D: NA
CDR3: CASSLRDTPQETQYF
DNA: TGTGCCAGCAGTTTACGGGATACCCCGCAAGAGACCCAGTACTTC

V: TRBV11-2
size: many
J: TRBJ1-6
D: TRBD1
CDR3: CASRNLDRVGLPLHF
DNA: TGTGCCAGCAGGAACCTAGACAGGGTCGGTTTACCCCTCCACTTT

V: TRBV5-6
size: NA
J: TRBJ1-3
D: NA
CDR3: CASSLAGINTIYF
DNA: TGTGCCAGCAGCTTGGCCGGGATCAACACCATATATTTT

V: TRBV20-1
size: many
J: TRBJ2-2
D: TRBD1
CDR3: CSARSGQGVLTGELFF
DNA: TGCAGTGCTCGATCTGGACAGGGGGTTCTCACCGGGGAGCTGTTTTTT

V: TRBV5-1
size: NA
J: TRBJ2-5
D: NA
CDR3: CASSLRGASETQYF
DNA: TGCGCCAGCAGCTTACGGGGGGCCTCAGAGACCCAGTACTTC

V: TRBV20-1
size: few
J: TRBJ2-2
D: NA
CDR3: CSARDRAGGAGELFF
DNA: TGCAGTGCTAGAGATCGGGCCGGAGGTGCCGGGGAGCTGTTTTTT

V: TRBV20-1
size: few
J: TRBJ1-5
D: NA
CDR3: CSARGEGNNQPQHF
DNA: TGCAGTGCTAGAGGCGAGGGGAACAATCAGCCCCAGCATTTT

V: TRBV4-1
size: NA
J: TRBJ2-7
D: TRBD2
CDR3: CASSQEPSGASYEQYF
DNA: TGCGCCAGCAGCCAAGAGCCTAGCGGGGCCTCCTACGAGCAGTACTTC

V: TRBV10-3
size: NA
J: TRBJ1-1
D: NA
CDR3: CAISRDWSTEAFF
DNA: TGTGCCATCAGTAGGGATTGGAGCACTGAAGCTTTCTTT

V: TRBV19
size: NA
J: TRBJ1-2
D: NA
CDR3: CASSIVLVFNKADDNYGYTF
DNA: TGTGCCAGTAGTATAGTTCTCGTGTTTAATAAGGCGGATGATAACTATGGCTACACCTTC

V: TRBV5-6
size: NA
J: TRBJ1-1
D: NA
CDR3: CASSPGPSPEAFF
DNA: TGTGCCAGCAGCCCCGGGCCCAGCCCTGAAGCTTTCTTT

V: TRBV7-2
size: many
J: TRBJ2-7
D: TRBD2
CDR3: CASRGLAEYEQYF
DNA: TGTGCCAGCAGGGGACTAGCGGAGTACGAGCAGTACTTC

V: TRBV7-2
size: NA
J: TRBJ2-7
D: NA
CDR3: CASSWRSDEQYF
DNA: TGTGCCAGCAGCTGGAGGTCCGACGAGCAGTACTTC

V: TRBV19
size: few
J: TRBJ2-3
D: NA
CDR3: CASSIPLMGTDTQYF
DNA: TGTGCCAGTAGTATCCCCTTGATGGGCACAGATACGCAGTATTTT

V: TRBV6-5
size: few
J: TRBJ2-7
D: TRBD2
CDR3: CASSYSKVGGGYEQYF
DNA: TGTGCCAGCAGTTACTCGAAGGTGGGCGGGGGGTACGAGCAGTACTTC

V: TRBV15
size: many
J: TRBJ2-1
D: NA
CDR3: CATSRDIRPRTGNEQFF
DNA: TGTGCCACCAGCAGAGATATTCGCCCAAGGACTGGCAATGAGCAGTTCTTC

V: TRBV7-8
size: NA
J: TRBJ1-1
D: TRBD1
CDR3: CASRGQPNTEAFF
DNA: TGTGCCAGCAGGGGACAGCCGAACACTGAAGCTTTCTTT

V: TRBV6-2/TRBV6-3
size: many
J: TRBJ1-5
D: NA
CDR3: CASSYSAGHDDWDQPQHF
DNA: TGTGCCAGCAGTTACTCAGCAGGGCATGACGACTGGGATCAGCCCCAGCATTTT

V: TRBV12-3/TRBV12-4
size: NA
J: TRBJ1-5
D: TRBD1
CDR3: CASRQGAQGNQPQHF
DNA: TGTGCCAGCAGGCAGGGGGCCCAGGGCAATCAGCCCCAGCATTTT

V: TRBV7-9
size: NA
J: TRBJ2-7
D: NA
CDR3: CASSSPPHKASYEQYF
DNA: TGTGCCAGCAGCTCCCCCCCACATAAAGCCTCCTACGAGCAGTACTTC

V: TRBV7-2
size: many
J: TRBJ2-1
D: NA
CDR3: CASSPRDSPYNEQFF
DNA: TGTGCCAGCAGCCCCCGGGACTCCCCTTACAATGAGCAGTTCTTC

V: TRBV7-9
size: many
J: TRBJ2-7
D: NA
CDR3: CASSRGTYEQYF
DNA: TGTGCCAGCAGTCGGGGAACCTACGAGCAGTACTTC

V: TRBV20-1
size: few
J: TRBJ2-1
D: TRBD2
CDR3: CSAPTPGLTYNEQFF
DNA: TGCAGTGCTCCCACCCCGGGACTAACTTACAATGAGCAGTTCTTC

V: TRBV27
size: few
J: TRBJ2-7
D: NA
CDR3: CASSLAASRAYEQYF
DNA: TGTGCCAGCAGTTTAGCGGCGTCTAGGGCCTACGAGCAGTACTTC

V: TRBV6-5
size: NA
J: TRBJ1-1
D: NA
CDR3: CASSRRGPGLNTEAFF
DNA: TGTGCCAGCAGCAGACGGGGTCCTGGCCTGAACACTGAAGCTTTCTTT

V: TRBV28
size: NA
J: TRBJ1-5
D: NA
CDR3: CASDFQGNQPQHF
DNA: TGTGCCAGCGATTTCCAGGGCAATCAGCCCCAGCATTTT

V: TRBV7-8
size: many
J: TRBJ2-7
D: NA
CDR3: CASSLEQIYEQYF
DNA: TGTGCCAGCAGCTTAGAACAGATTTACGAGCAGTACTTC

V: TRBV5-1
size: many
J: TRBJ1-1
D: TRBD1
CDR3: CASSIVPGQGPGTEAFF
DNA: TGCGCCAGCAGCATCGTCCCGGGACAGGGTCCGGGCACTGAAGCTTTCTTT